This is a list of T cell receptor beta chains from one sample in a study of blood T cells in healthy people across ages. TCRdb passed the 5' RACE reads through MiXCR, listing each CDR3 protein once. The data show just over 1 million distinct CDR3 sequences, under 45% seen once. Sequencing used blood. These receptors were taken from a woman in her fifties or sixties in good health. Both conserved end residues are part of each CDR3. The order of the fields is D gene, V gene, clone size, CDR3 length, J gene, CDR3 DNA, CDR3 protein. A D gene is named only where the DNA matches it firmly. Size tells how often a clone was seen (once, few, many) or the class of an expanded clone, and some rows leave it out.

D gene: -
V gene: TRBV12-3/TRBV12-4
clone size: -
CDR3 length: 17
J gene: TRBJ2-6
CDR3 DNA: TGTGCCAGCAGTTTAGCGTCATTCCGCTCTGGGGCCAACGTCCTGACTTTC
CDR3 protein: CASSLASFRSGANVLTF

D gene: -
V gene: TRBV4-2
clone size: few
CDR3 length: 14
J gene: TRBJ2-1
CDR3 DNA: TGTGCCAGCAGCCAAGATCAATTTACGGGTGAGCAGTTCTTC
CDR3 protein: CASSQDQFTGEQFF

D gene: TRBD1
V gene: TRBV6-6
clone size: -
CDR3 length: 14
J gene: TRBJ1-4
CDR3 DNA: TGTGCCAGCAGAAGAGGGGGCACTAGTGAAAAACTGTTTTTT
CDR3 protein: CASRRGGTSEKLFF

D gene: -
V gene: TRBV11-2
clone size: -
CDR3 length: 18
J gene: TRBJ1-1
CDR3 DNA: TGTGCCAGCAGGCCAATCCGGGACATTTCTTACGTGAACACTGAAGCTTTCTTT
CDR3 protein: CASRPIRDISYVNTEAFF

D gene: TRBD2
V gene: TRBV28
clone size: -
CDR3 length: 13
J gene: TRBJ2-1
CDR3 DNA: TGTGCCAGCATGGGAGGGCCGCTTAATGAGCAGTTCTTC
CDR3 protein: CASMGGPLNEQFF

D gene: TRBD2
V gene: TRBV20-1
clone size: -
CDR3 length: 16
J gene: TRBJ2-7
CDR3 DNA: TGCAGTCCAGGGACTAGCGGGAGAGCGAACTCCTACGAGCAGTACTTC
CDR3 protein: CSPGTSGRANSYEQYF

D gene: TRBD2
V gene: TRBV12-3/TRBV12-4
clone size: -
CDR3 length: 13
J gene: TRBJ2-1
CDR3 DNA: TGTGCCAGCAGTTCTTCCGGGGGGGGCTCCTGGTTCTTC
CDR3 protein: CASSSSGGGSWFF

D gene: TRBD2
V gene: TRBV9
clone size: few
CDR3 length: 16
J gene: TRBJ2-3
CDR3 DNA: TGTGCCAGCAGCGCGGCAGCGGGAGAGGGTGGAGATACGCAGTATTTT
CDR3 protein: CASSAAAGEGGDTQYF

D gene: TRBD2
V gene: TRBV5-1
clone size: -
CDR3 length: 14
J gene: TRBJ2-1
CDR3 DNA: TGCGCCAGCAGCCCGGGGACTAGCGCGGCTGAGCAGTTCTTC
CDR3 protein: CASSPGTSAAEQFF

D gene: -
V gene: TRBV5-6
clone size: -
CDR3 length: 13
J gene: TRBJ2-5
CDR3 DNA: TGTGCCAGCAGCGCCAGTGAGGAAGAGACCCAGTACTTC
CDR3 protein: CASSASEEETQYF

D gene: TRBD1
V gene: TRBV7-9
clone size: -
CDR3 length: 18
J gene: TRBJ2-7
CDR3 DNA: TGTGCCAGCAGCCGCGGGACAGGGGCCCCCCAGAGCTCCTACGAGCAGTACTTC
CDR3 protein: CASSRGTGAPQSSYEQYF

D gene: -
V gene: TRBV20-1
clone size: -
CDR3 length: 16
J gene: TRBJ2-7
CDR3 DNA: TGCAGTGCTAGGGCCCCCAGTAGGGCAACCTTCTACGAGCAGTACTTC
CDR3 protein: CSARAPSRATFYEQYF

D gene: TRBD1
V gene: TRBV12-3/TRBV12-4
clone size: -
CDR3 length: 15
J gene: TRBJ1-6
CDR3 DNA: TGTGCCAGCAGGGACAGGGGATCCTATAATTCACCCCTCCACTTT
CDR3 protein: CASRDRGSYNSPLHF

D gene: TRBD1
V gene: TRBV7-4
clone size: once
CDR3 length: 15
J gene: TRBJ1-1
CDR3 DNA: TGTGCCAGCAGCCTCATGGACAGGGGAGGCGGTGAAGCTTTCTTT
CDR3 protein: CASSLMDRGGGEAFF

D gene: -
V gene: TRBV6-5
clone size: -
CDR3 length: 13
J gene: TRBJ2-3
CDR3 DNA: TGTGCCACGACGGCGGCGGGCACAGATACGCAGTATTTT
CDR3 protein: CATTAAGTDTQYF

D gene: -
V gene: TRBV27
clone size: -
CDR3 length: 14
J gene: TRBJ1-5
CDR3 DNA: TGTGCCAGCAGGATCGGGCATGGCAATCAGCCCCAGCATTTT
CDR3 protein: CASRIGHGNQPQHF

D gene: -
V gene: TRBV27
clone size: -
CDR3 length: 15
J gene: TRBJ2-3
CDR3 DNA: TGTGCCAGCAGTAGACGGGGGGCCATCACAGATACGCAGTATTTT
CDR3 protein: CASSRRGAITDTQYF

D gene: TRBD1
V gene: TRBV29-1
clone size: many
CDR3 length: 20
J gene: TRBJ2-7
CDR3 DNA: TGCAGCGTTGAAAGGCCCACGACAGGGGGCGAGGGTCTGGTCACCTACGAGCAGTACTTC
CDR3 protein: CSVERPTTGGEGLVTYEQYF

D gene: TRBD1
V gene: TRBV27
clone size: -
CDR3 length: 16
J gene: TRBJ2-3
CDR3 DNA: TGTGCCAGCAGCTCCCCAATCCCCAGGGGGACAGATACGCAGTATTTT
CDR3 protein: CASSSPIPRGTDTQYF

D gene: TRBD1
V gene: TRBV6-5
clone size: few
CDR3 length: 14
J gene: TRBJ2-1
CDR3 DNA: TGTGCCAGCAGTTACGGGACAGGGCGGAATGAGCAGTTCTTC
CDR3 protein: CASSYGTGRNEQFF

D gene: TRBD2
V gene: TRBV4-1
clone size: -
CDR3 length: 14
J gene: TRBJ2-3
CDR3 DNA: TGCGCCAGCAGAGCGGGGGTAGGAGTAGATACGCAGTATTTT
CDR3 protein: CASRAGVGVDTQYF

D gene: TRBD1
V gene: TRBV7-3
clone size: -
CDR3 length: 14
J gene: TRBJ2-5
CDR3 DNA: TGTGCCAGCAGCGCCTCAGGGGGCCCCGCGACCCAGTACTTC
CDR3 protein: CASSASGGPATQYF

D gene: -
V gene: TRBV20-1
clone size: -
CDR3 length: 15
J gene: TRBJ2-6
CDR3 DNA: TGCAGTGCTAGGGGGACTGGCTCTGGGGCCAACGTCCTGACTTTC
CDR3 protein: CSARGTGSGANVLTF

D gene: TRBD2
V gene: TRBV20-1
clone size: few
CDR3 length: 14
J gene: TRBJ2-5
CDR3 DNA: TGCAGTGCTAGAGATGGGGAGGGGAGCGAGACCCAGTACTTC
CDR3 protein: CSARDGEGSETQYF

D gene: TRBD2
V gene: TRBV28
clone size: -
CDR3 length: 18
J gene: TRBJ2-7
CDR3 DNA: TGTGCCAGCAGTTTATTTAGACGAGCGGGAGGGCCGGACTCCGAGCAGTACTTC
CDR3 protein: CASSLFRRAGGPDSEQYF

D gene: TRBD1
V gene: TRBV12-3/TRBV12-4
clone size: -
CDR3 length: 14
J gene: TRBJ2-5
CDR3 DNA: TGTGCCAGCAGTTTAAACAACAGGGGCAATGAGCAGTACTTC
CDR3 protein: CASSLNNRGNEQYF

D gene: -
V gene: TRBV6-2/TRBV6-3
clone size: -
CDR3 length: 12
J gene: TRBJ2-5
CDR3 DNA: TGTGCCAGCAGTCCCGTTGCCGAGACCCAGTACTTC
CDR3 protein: CASSPVAETQYF

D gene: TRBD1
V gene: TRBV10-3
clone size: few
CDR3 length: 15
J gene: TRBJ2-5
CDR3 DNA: TGTGCCATCAGTGACCCCCGACAGGGAATCGAGACCCAGTACTTC
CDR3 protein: CAISDPRQGIETQYF

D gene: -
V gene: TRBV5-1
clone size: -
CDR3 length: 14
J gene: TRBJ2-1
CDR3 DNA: TGCGCCAGCAGAGCGGACTGGGCGTCCAATGAGCAGTTCTTC
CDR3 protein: CASRADWASNEQFF

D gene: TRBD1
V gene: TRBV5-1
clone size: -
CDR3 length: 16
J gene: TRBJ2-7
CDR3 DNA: TGCGCCAGCAGCTTGCCTTCCGGGACAGGGTCCTACGAGCAGTACTTC
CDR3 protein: CASSLPSGTGSYEQYF

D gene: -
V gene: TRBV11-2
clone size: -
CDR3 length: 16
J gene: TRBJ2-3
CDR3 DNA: TGTGCCAGCAGCTTAGGTAGGACAGTGACCACAGATACGCAGTATTTT
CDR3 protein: CASSLGRTVTTDTQYF

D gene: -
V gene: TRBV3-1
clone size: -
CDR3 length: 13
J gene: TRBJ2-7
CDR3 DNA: TGTGCCAGCAGCCAAGAGGTACGCTTCGAGCAGTACTTC
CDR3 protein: CASSQEVRFEQYF

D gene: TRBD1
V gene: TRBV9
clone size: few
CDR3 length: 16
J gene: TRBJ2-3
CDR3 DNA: TGTGCCAGCAGCGTAGACCCACAGGGGGCGAGAGATACGCAGTATTTT
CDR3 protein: CASSVDPQGARDTQYF

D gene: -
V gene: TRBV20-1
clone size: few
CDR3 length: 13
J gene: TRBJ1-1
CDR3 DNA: TGCAGTGCTAGAGACAGGGGAAACACTGAAGCTTTCTTT
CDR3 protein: CSARDRGNTEAFF

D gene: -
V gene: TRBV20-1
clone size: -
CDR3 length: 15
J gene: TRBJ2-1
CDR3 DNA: TGCAGTGGGACGGACGCTTTCAAACGGGGCAATGAGCAGTTCTTC
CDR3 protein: CSGTDAFKRGNEQFF

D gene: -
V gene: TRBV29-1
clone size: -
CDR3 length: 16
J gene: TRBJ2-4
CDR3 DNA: TGCAGCGTGGCTGGGGGCGCGGAGGTAGCCAAAAACATTCAGTACTTC
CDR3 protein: CSVAGGAEVAKNIQYF

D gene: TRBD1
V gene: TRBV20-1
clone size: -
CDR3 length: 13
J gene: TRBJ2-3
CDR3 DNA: TGCAGTGCACACAGGGGGGACACAGAGACGCAGTATTTT
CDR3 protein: CSAHRGDTETQYF